Listed below are T cell receptor beta chains from one sample, sequenced in a study of OX40 agonist ivuxolimab in advanced cancers. TCRdb's copy holds only in-frame clones and misses some; the assay was immunoSEQ multiplex PCR. Of 15,000 to 20,000 clones in the sample, 73% were seen once. The sequencing used CD4+ or CD8+ T cells sorted from blood, collected in a trial of the OX40 agonist ivuxolimab. The origin of the receptors is an adult with an advanced solid tumor such as melanoma, head and neck, liver or kidney cancer. The CDR3 runs from the conserved cysteine through the conserved F or W. A D gene is named only where the DNA matches it firmly. Rows give clone size only sometimes, using once, few, many, or a class for an expanded clone.

.	TRBV10-1	TRBJ2-1	.	TGCGCCAGCACTAAAACACGACCGGTCTACAATGAGCAGTTCTTC	CASTKTRPVYNEQFF
.	TRBV19	TRBJ1-5	.	TGTGCCAGTAGTATATATTGGTATAGCAATCAGCCCCAGCATTTT	CASSIYWYSNQPQHF
.	TRBV25-1	TRBJ2-5	.	TGTGCCGGCGACAGAGAGACCCAGTACTTC	CAGDRETQYF
few	TRBV7-6	TRBJ1-1	.	TGTGCCAGCAGCTTTTACCCGGAGTCAGGGACTGAAGCTTTCTTT	CASSFYPESGTEAFF
.	TRBV4-3	TRBJ1-6	.	TGCGCCAGCAGCCAAGGACTAGGGGCCAATTCACCCCTCCACTTT	CASSQGLGANSPLHF
.	TRBV6-4	TRBJ2-2	TRBD2	TGTGCCAGCAGTGTAGATGGGGGGGTGAACACCGGGGAGCTGTTTTTT	CASSVDGGVNTGELFF
.	TRBV28	TRBJ2-7	.	TGTGCCAGCAGTTTATATGACGCCACCTACGAGCAGTACTTC	CASSLYDATYEQYF
.	TRBV7-9	TRBJ2-7	.	TGTGCCAGCAGCTTAGGCTTAACCTCCGAGCAGTACTTC	CASSLGLTSEQYF
.	TRBV19	TRBJ1-5	.	TGTGCCAGTAGTCCCGGGACACGGGCCTACAATCAGCCCCAGCATTTT	CASSPGTRAYNQPQHF
.	TRBV19	TRBJ1-3	.	TGTGCCACCGAGGCCGGCACCATATATTTT	CATEAGTIYF
.	TRBV5-1	TRBJ2-1	.	TGCGCCAGCAGCTTTCGGACCGCTAGCTCCTACAATGAGCAGTTCTTC	CASSFRTASSYNEQFF
.	TRBV7-9	TRBJ2-7	.	TGTGCCAGCAGTCAACGCTCAAGCTACGAGCAGTACTTC	CASSQRSSYEQYF
.	TRBV2	TRBJ2-3	.	TGTGCCAGCAGTGAAGTGATCACAGATACGCAGTATTTT	CASSEVITDTQYF
.	TRBV11-2	TRBJ1-1	TRBD1	TGTGCCAGCAGCCTTTACCCCCAAACCGACAGGGGCCCGAACACTGAAGCTTTCTTT	CASSLYPQTDRGPNTEAFF
few	TRBV7-6	TRBJ2-1	.	TGTGCCAGCAGCTTAGGCAATGAGCAGTTCTTC	CASSLGNEQFF
.	TRBV6-5	TRBJ1-2	.	TGTGCCAGCAGTTACTCGATCAACAGGGAGACGTATGGCTACACCTTC	CASSYSINRETYGYTF
.	TRBV27	TRBJ2-1	.	TGTGCCAGCAGGGGAGTTGAGCAGTTCTTC	CASRGVEQFF
once	TRBV7-9	TRBJ2-6	TRBD1	TGTGCCAGCAGCTCCTCCGGGACAGGCTCTGGGGCCAACGTCCTGACTTTC	CASSSSGTGSGANVLTF
.	TRBV5-1	TRBJ2-5	.	TGCGCCAGCAGCTTTCGGGCGAGGGAAGAGACCCAGTACTTC	CASSFRAREETQYF
many	TRBV5-1	TRBJ1-1	.	TGCGCCAGCAGCTTGGGGTTCGGGGGACACATGAACACTGAAGCTTTCTTT	CASSLGFGGHMNTEAFF
.	TRBV4-3	TRBJ1-6	TRBD1	TGCGCCAGCAGCCAAGATGGGCCAGGGGGCGCATCCTATAATTCACCCCTCCACTTT	CASSQDGPGGASYNSPLHF
.	TRBV19	TRBJ2-3	TRBD1	TGTGCCAGTAGGGGACAGGGTAGAGATACGCAGTATTTT	CASRGQGRDTQYF
.	TRBV13	TRBJ2-7	.	TGTGCCAGCAGCCCCGGGTCGACCTACGAGCAGTACTTC	CASSPGSTYEQYF
.	TRBV9	TRBJ1-6	.	TGTGCCAGCAGCGTAGAAGGTACAGCCGTGGGTTCACCCCTCCACTTT	CASSVEGTAVGSPLHF
.	TRBV7-2	TRBJ1-1	TRBD1	TGTGCCAGCAGCTTAACAGGGGCCCCCACCACTGAAGCTTTCTTT	CASSLTGAPTTEAFF
.	TRBV9	TRBJ2-5	.	TGTGCCAGCAGCGCCGAAGGGGGGCGGGCGGACGAGACCCAGTACTTC	CASSAEGGRADETQYF
few	TRBV5-4	TRBJ2-7	.	TGTGCCAGCAGCTATGATTCCTCCCCCTACGAGCAGTACTTC	CASSYDSSPYEQYF
few	TRBV7-9	TRBJ2-1	.	TGTGCCAGCAGCTTTCCAGGGGCCAATGAGCAGTTCTTC	CASSFPGANEQFF
.	TRBV19	TRBJ2-3	TRBD1	TGTGCCAGTAGTTTCGGGACAGGGGGCACAGATACGCAGTATTTT	CASSFGTGGTDTQYF
.	TRBV27	TRBJ2-7	.	TGTGCCAGCAGTTCGCAGACGAGGGGGACGGAGTACTTC	CASSSQTRGTEYF
.	TRBV4-3	TRBJ1-1	.	TGCGCCAGCAGCCAAGGGGTAGGGATTGAAGCTTTCTTT	CASSQGVGIEAFF
.	TRBV6-4	TRBJ2-6	TRBD2	TGTGCCAGCAGTGCCCTAGCGGGGGGGTCCGGGGCCAACGTCCTGACTTTC	CASSALAGGSGANVLTF
.	TRBV10-1	TRBJ1-1	TRBD1	TGCGCCAGCAGCGACAGGGTTGGGGGCACTGAAGCTTTCTTT	CASSDRVGGTEAFF
.	TRBV29-1	TRBJ1-1	TRBD1	TGCAGCGTAATCGACAGGGGCACTGAGGCTTTCTTT	CSVIDRGTEAFF
.	TRBV11-2	TRBJ1-1	TRBD1	TGTGCCAGCAGCGGCACAGGGGGCGCATTAAGTGAAGCTTTCTTT	CASSGTGGALSEAFF
few	TRBV4-3	TRBJ2-3	.	TGCGCCAGCAGCCAAGAAGCGGTGTCCCAGGACGCGCAGTATTTT	CASSQEAVSQDAQYF
.	TRBV29-1	TRBJ1-2	.	TGCAGCGTTGAAGATCAGAGGACAGCGATCTATGGCTACACCTTC	CSVEDQRTAIYGYTF
once	TRBV28	TRBJ2-7	.	TGTGCCAGCAGCCTACCATCCCCCCTAGGGGAGCAGTACTTC	CASSLPSPLGEQYF
.	TRBV5-1	TRBJ1-1	.	TGCGCCAGCAGCTTCGATCCGAACACTGAAGCTTTCTTT	CASSFDPNTEAFF
.	TRBV6-5	TRBJ2-7	TRBD1	TGTGCCAGCAGCCTGGGGTCAGGGGGCTACGAGCAGTACTTC	CASSLGSGGYEQYF
.	TRBV10-3	TRBJ2-1	.	TGTGCCTCGATGATGGGGCAGGGCAGGGGTGAGCAGTTCTTC	CASMMGQGRGEQFF
.	TRBV11-2	TRBJ2-7	.	TGTGCCAGCAGCTTAGAGGTACACGAGCAGTACTTC	CASSLEVHEQYF
few	TRBV11-2	TRBJ1-2	.	TGTGCCAGCAGCTTAGAGAACCGCAAAACCTTC	CASSLENRKTF
.	TRBV2	TRBJ2-7	.	TGTGCCAGCAGTGAGGGTCAGGGAGTCCCCTACGAGCAGTACTTC	CASSEGQGVPYEQYF
.	TRBV7-9	TRBJ1-6	.	TGTGCCAGCAGCCCCGGGACATCTATTCAACCCCTCCACTTT	CASSPGTSIQPLHF
.	TRBV4-1	TRBJ2-7	.	TGCGCCAGCAGCCCGACGGCCCCAGCTGGGATTTTCTACGAGCAGTACTTC	CASSPTAPAGIFYEQYF
.	TRBV7-8	TRBJ1-1	.	TGTGCCAGCAGCTTCCGAGGGGGTCCGCGGGAGGCTTTCTTT	CASSFRGGPREAFF
.	TRBV6-5	TRBJ2-1	TRBD1	TGTGCCAGCAGTTGGCAGGGGGCTTACAATGAGCAGTTCTTC	CASSWQGAYNEQFF
few	TRBV4-1	TRBJ1-2	.	TGCGCCAGCAGCCAAGATAATTCAGGGGATGGTGGCTACACCTTC	CASSQDNSGDGGYTF
.	TRBV4-1	TRBJ2-7	.	TGCGCCAGCAGCCAGCTACCGGGGGAGAGAGACTACGAGCAGTACTTC	CASSQLPGERDYEQYF
.	TRBV28	TRBJ2-7	TRBD2	TGTGCCAGCACCCTTCTAGCGGGAGGGCCAGGCGAGCAGTACTTC	CASTLLAGGPGEQYF
.	TRBV5-1	TRBJ2-7	TRBD1	TGCGCCAGCAGCTTAGGACAGGGTCGCCGCTACGAGCAGTACTTC	CASSLGQGRRYEQYF
medium-sized	TRBV21-1	TRBJ2-2	.	TGTGCCAGCGGTACGGGACAGAGTCCCTCAGGGAACACCGGGGAGCTGTTTTTT	CASGTGQSPSGNTGELFF
.	TRBV29-1	TRBJ2-2	.	TGCAGCGTTGGGACAGCGAACACCGGGGAGCTGTTTTTT	CSVGTANTGELFF
once	TRBV6-5	TRBJ2-1	TRBD1	TGTGCCAGCAATACCGGGACAGGGGCTTACAATGAGCAGTTCTTC	CASNTGTGAYNEQFF
.	TRBV29-1	TRBJ2-7	.	TGCAGCGTCCGGGGTCGCGAGCAGTACTTC	CSVRGREQYF
.	TRBV19	TRBJ1-2	.	TGTGCCAGTATCCCACAGAACGACCCATCCTATGGCTACACCTTC	CASIPQNDPSYGYTF
few	TRBV30	TRBJ1-1	.	TGTGCCTGGGCGACCGGGACGGAGAACACTGAAGCTTTCTTT	CAWATGTENTEAFF
.	TRBV2	TRBJ2-7	.	TGTGCCAGCAGAGTGGAGAAGGGAAGAATCGAAGACGAGCAGTACTTC	CASRVEKGRIEDEQYF